This TCR beta chain derives from a study of shared clonotypes between healthy human individuals. This CDR3 region has 14 residues. Germline assignment: CDR1 LNHDA and CDR2 SQIVND (reference sequence). The ends were cut back, 5 bases at V and 2 bases at J, with 10 bases in the middle. The repertoire was sequenced with immunoSEQ multiplex PCR; TCRdb's copy has only in-frame clones and lacks some. The sample lists some 2.1 million clones; just under 95% were seen once. In the naive CD8 group, cells lacked CD45RO and were positively selected for CCR7, so terminally differentiated effector memory CD45RA+ cells were left out. With regard to this clone: The same CDR3 also results from other DNA sequences found in this sample.

This TCR was sampled from a man aged 18 to 30 in good health. Some clones in this sample may be carry-over from other donors' samples. The V call is TRBV19, the J call TRBJ2-1; TRBD1 is a possible D gene (6 bases). The sample was naive CD8+ T cells from PBMCs. CDR3: CASSLRGAYNEQFF. In DNA form, the CDR3 reads TGTGCCAGTAGTCTCAGGGGAGCCTACAATGAGCAGTTCTTC.